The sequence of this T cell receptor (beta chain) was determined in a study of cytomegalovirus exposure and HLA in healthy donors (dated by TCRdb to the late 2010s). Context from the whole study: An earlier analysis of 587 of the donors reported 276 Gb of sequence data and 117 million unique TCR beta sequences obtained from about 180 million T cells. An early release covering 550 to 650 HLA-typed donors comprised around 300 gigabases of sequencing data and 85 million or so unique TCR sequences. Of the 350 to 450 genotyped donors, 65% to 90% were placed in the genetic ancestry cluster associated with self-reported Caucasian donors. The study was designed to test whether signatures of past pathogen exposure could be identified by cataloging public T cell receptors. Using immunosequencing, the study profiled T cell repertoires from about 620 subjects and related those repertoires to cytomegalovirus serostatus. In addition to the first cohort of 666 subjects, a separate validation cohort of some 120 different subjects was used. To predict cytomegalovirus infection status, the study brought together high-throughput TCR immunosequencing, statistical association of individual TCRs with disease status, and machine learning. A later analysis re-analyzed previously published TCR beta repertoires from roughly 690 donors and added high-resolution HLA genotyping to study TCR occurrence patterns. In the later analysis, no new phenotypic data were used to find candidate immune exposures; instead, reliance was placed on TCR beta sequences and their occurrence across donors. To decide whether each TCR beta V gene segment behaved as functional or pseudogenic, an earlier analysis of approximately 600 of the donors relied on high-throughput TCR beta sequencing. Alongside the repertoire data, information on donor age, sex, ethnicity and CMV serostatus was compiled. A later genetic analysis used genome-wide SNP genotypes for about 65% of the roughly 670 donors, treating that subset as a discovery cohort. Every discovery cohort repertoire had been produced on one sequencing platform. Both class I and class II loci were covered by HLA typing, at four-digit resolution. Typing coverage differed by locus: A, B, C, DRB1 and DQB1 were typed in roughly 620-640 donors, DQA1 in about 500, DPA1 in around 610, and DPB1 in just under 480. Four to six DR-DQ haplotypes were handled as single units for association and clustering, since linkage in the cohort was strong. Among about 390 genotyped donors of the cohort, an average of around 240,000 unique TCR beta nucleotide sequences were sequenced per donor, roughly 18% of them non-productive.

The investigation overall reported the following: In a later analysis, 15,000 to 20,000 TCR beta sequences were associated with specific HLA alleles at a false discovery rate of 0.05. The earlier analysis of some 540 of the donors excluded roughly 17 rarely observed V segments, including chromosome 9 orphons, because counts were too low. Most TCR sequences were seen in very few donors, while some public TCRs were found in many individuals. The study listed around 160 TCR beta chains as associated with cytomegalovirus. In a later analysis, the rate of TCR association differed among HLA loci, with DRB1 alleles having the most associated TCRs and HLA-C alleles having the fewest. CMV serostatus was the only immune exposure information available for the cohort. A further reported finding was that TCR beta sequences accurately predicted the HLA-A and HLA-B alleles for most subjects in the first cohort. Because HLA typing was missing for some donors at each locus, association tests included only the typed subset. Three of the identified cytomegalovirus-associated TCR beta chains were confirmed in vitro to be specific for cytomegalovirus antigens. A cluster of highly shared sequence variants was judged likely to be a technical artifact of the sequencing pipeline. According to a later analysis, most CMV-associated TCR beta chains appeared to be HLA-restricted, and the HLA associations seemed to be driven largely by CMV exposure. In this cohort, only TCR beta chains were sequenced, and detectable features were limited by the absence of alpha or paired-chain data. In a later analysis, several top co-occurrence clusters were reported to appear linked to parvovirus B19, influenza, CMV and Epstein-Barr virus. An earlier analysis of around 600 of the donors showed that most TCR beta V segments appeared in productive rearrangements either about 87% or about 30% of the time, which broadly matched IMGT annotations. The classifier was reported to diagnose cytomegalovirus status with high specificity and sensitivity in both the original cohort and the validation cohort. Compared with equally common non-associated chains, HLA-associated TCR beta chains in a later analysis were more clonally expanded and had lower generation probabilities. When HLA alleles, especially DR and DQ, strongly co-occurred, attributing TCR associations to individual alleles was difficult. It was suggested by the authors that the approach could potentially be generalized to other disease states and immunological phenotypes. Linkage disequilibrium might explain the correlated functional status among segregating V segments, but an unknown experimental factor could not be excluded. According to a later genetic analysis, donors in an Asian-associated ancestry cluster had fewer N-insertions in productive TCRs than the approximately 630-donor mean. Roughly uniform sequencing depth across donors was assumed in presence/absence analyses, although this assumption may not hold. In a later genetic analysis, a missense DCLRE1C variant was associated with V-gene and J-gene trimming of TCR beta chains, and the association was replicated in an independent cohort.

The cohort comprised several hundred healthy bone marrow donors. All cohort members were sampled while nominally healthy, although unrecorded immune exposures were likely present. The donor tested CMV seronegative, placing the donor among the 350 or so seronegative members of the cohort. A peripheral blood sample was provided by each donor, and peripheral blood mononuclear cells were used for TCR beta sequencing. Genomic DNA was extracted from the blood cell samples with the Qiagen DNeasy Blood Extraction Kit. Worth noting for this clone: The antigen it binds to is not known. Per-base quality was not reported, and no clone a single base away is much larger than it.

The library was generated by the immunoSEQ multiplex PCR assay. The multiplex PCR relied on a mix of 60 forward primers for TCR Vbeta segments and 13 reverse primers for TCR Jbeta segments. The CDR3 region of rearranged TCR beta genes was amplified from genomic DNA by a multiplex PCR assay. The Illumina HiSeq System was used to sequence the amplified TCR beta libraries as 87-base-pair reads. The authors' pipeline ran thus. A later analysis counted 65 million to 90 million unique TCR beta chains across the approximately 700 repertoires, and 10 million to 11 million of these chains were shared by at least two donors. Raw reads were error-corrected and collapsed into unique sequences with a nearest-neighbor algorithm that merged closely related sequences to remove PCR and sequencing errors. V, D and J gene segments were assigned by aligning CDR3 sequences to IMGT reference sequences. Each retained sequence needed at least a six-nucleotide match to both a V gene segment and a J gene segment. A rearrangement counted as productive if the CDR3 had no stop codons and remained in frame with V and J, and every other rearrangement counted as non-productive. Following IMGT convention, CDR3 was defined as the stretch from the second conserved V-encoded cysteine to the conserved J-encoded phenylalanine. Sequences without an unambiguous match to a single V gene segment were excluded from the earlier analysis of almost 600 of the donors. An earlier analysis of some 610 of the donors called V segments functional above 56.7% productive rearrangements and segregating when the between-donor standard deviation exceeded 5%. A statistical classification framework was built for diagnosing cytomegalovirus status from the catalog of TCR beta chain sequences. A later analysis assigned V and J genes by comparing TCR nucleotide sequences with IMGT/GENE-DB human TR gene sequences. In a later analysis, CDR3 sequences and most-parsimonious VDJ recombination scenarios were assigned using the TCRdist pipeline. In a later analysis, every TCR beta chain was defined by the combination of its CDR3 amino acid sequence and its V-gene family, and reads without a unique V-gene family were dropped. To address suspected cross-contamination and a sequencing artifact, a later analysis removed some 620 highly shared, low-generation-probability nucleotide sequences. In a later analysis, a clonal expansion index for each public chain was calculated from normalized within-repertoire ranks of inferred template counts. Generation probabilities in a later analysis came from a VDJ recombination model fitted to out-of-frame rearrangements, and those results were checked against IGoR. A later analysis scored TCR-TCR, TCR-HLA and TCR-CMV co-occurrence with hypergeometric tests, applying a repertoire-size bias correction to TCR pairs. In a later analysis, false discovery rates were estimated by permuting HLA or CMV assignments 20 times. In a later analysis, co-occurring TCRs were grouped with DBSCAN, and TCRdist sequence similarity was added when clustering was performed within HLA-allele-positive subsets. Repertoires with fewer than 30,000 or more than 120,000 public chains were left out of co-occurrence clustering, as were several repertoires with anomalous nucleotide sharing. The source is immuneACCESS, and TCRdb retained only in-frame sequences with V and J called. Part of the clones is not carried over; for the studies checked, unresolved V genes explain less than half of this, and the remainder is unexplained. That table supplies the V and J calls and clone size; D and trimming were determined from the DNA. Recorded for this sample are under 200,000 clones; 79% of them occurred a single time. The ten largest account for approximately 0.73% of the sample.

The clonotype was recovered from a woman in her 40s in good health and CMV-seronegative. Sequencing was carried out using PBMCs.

The sequenced DNA is TGTGCCACGGCGGGCCGGGGCTCTGGGGCCAACGTCCTGACTTTC. It translates as CATAGRGSGANVLTF. The rearrangement combines TRBV15 with TRBJ2-6; TRBD2 could be the D gene, as 5 bases match. Measured from the cysteine to the phenylalanine, the CDR3 is 15 residues long. Kept here is only the CDR3 DNA, which spans 45 bases and is read in frame from base 1. The germline V gene (reference sequence) gives CDR1 as LNHNV and CDR2 as YYDKDF. The junction carries 12 bases between V and J, which are trimmed by 9 bases and 0 bases respectively. Reference TRBV15 and TRBJ2-6 genes cover what lies past the CDR3, so the full variable domain is DAMVIQNPRYQVTQFGKPVTLSCSQTLNHNVMYWYQQKSSQAPKLLFHYYDKDFNNEADTPDNFQSRRPNTSFCFLDIRSPGLGDTAMYLCATAGRGSGANVLTFGAGSRLTVL.